This TCR beta chain originates from a study of CD8 T cells in Susac syndrome. CDR3 length: 15 residues. The germline gives CDR1 MGHRA, CDR2 YSYEKL. Of note for this clonotype: At one boundary the junction diverges from the germline segment, which might be a read error.

Random hexamers served to reverse transcribe roughly 0.45 to 1 ug RNA. One entry per CDR3 protein, called by TCRdb with MiXCR from the immunoSEQ multiplex PCR reads. The table lists 200,000 to 300,000 distinct CDR3 sequences, 90% to 97% of them singletons. This TCR was sampled from a human donor with Susac syndrome. Sequencing was carried out using CD4+ T cells from PBMCs. The V and J genes are TRBV4-1 and TRBJ2-1; D unresolved. DNA of the CDR3: TGCGCCAGCAGTCAAGGTGGAGATTCCTACAATGAGCAGTTCTTC. Residues: CASSQGGDSYNEQFF.